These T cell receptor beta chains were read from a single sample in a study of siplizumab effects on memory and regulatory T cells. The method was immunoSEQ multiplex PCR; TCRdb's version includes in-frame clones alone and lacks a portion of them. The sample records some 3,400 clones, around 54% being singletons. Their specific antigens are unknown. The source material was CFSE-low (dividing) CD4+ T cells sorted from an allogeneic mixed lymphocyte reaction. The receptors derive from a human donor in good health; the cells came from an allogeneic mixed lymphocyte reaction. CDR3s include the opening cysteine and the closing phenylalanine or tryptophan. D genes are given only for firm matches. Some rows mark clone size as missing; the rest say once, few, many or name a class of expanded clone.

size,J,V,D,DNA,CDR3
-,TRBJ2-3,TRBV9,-,TGTGCCAGCAGCGTAGCTGCGAGATTTACCACAGATACGCAGTATTTT,CASSVAARFTTDTQYF
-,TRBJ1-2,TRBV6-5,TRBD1,TGTGCCAGCAGTTCCAACAGGGGCTATGGCTACACCTTC,CASSSNRGYGYTF
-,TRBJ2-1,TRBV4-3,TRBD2,TGCGCCAGCAGCCAAGCCCCGACAGGGGGACTAGCGGGAGGAAATGAGCAGTTCTTC,CASSQAPTGGLAGGNEQFF
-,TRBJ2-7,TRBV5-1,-,TGCGCCAGCAGCCCGACAGGAAATTACGAGCAGTACTTC,CASSPTGNYEQYF
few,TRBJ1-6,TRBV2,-,TGTGCCAGCAGTGTACTGGTTTCACCCCTCCACTTT,CASSVLVSPLHF
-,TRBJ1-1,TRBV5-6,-,TGTGCCAGCAGCGCCGGTACAGGGAGAAGGACTGAAGCTTTCTTT,CASSAGTGRRTEAFF
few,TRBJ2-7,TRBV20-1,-,TGCAGTGCTAGAGGGGCCTACGAGCAGTACTTC,CSARGAYEQYF
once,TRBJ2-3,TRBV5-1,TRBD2,TGCGCCAGCAGCACGGGACTAGCGGGAGTAGATACGCAGTATTTT,CASSTGLAGVDTQYF
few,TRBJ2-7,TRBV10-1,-,TGCGCCAGCAGTGAGTCTGGCACGCTATCCTACGAGCAGTACTTC,CASSESGTLSYEQYF
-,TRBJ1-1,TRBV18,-,TGTGCCAGCACGGGACAAATGAACACTGAAGCTTTCTTT,CASTGQMNTEAFF
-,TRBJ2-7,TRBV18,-,TGTGCCAGCTCACCAAACGGACGTGGCTTGTCCGAGCAGTACTTC,CASSPNGRGLSEQYF
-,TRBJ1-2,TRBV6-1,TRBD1,TGTGCCAGCAGCGGGACAGTGTCGCACTATGGCTACACCTTC,CASSGTVSHYGYTF
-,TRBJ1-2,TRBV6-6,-,TGTGCCAGCAGTTACTCGCCGGGAACCTATGGCTACACCTTC,CASSYSPGTYGYTF
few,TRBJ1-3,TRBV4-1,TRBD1,TGCGCCAGCAGCCACGGGACAGGGGTTGGAAACACCATATATTTT,CASSHGTGVGNTIYF
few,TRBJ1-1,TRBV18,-,TGTGCCAGCTCTCCCTCGAACACTGAAGCTTTCTTT,CASSPSNTEAFF
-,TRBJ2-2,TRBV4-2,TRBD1,TGTGCCAGCAGCCAAGTGACAGGGACGAACGCCGGGGAGCTGTTTTTT,CASSQVTGTNAGELFF